The TCR beta chain under discussion was sequenced for a study of control samples from healthy donors and cancer patients. Sequenced by immunoSEQ multiplex PCR; TCRdb stores in-frame clones only, minus some. This sample has 100,000 to 150,000 clones, with over 75% found just once. Of note for this clone: In the same sample, other DNA sequences code for this CDR3.

Germline loops: CDR1 MNHEY, CDR2 SMNVEV (reference sequence). V dropped 5 bases and J dropped 0 bases, with 5 bases sitting between them. The length of the CDR3 is 12 residues. The chain recombines TRBV27 with TRBJ2-7; D remains ambiguous. What was sequenced was blood. The sequence was collected from a man between 35 and 55 years old in good health. The CDR3 region is CASSRNSYEQYF. The CDR3 DNA reads as TGTGCCAGCAGTCGGAACTCCTACGAGCAGTACTTC.